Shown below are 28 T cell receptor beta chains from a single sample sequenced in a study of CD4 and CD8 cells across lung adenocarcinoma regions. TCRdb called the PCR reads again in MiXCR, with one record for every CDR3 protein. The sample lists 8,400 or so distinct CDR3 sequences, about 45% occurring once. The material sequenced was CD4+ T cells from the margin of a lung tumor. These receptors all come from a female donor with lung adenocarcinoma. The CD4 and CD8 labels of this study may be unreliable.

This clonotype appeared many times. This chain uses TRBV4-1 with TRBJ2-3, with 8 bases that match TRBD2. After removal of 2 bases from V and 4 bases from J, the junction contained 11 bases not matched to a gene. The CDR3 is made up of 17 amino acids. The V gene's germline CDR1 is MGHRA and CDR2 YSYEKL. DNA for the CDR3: TGCGCCAGCAGCCAACTGAAGAATAGCGGGAACGCAGATACGCAGTATTTT. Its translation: CASSQLKNSGNADTQYF.

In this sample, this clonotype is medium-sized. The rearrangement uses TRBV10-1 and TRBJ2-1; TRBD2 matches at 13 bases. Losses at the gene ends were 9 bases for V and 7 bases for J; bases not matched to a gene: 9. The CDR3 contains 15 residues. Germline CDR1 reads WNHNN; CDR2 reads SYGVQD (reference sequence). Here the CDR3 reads CARRGLAGVLNEQFF. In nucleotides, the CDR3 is TGCGCCAGACGAGGACTAGCGGGAGTATTGAATGAGCAGTTCTTC.

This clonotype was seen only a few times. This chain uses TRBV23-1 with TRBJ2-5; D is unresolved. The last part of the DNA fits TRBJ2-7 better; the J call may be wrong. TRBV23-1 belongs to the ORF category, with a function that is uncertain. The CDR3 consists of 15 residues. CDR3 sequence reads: CASSQLAPCSYEQYF. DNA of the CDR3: TGCGCCAGCAGTCAATTGGCCCCCTGCTCCTACGAGCAGTACTTC.

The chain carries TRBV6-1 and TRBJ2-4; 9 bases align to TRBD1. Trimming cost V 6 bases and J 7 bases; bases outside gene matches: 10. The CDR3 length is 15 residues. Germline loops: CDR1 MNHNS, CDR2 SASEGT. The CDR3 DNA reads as TGTGCCAGCAGCAGCGACAGGGGGGTTTTGAACATTCAGTACTTC. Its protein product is CASSSDRGVLNIQYF.

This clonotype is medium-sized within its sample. The CDR3 sequence is CASSKEGLAYTGELFF. The CDR3 DNA follows: TGTGCCAGCAGTAAAGAGGGACTAGCGTACACCGGGGAGCTGTTTTTT. The chain uses TRBV6-1 and TRBJ2-2; 10 bases line up with TRBD2. J was trimmed by 3 bases and V by 5 bases; bases with no gene match: 6. Germline values: CDR1 MNHNS, CDR2 SASEGT. This CDR3 has 16 residues.

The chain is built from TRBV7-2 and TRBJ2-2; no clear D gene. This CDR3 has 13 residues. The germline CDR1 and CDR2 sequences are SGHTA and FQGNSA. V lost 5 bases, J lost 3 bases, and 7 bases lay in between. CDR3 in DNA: TGTGCCAGCAGCGCCCGATACACCGGGGAGCTGTTTTTT. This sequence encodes CASSARYTGELFF. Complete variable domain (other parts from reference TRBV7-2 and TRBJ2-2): GAGVSQSPSNKVTEKGKDVELRCDPISGHTALYWYRQSLGQGLEFLIYFQGNSAPDKSGLPSDRFSAERTGGSVSTLTIQRTQQEDSAVYLCASSARYTGELFFGEGSRLTVL.

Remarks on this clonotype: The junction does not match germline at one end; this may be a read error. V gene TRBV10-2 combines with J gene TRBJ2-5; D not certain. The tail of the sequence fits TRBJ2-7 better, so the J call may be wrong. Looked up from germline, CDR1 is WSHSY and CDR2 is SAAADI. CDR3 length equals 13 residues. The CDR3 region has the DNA TGCGCCATCAGTGAGTCGGTCAGCTACGAGCAGTACTTC. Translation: CAISESVSYEQYF.

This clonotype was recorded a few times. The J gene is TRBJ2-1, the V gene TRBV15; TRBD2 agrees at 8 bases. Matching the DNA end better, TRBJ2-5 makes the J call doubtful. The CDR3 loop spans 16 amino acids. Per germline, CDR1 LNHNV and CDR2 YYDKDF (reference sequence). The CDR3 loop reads CATSRSPTSGDETQYF. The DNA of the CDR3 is TGTGCCACCAGCAGGTCACCCACTAGCGGAGACGAGACCCAGTACTTC.

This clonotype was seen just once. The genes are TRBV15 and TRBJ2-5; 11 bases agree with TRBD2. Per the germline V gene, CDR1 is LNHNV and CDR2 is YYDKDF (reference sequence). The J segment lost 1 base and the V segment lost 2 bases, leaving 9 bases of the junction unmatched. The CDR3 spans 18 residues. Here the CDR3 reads CATSRPGLAVNFQETQYF. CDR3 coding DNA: TGTGCCACCAGCAGACCGGGACTAGCGGTTAATTTCCAAGAGACCCAGTACTTC.

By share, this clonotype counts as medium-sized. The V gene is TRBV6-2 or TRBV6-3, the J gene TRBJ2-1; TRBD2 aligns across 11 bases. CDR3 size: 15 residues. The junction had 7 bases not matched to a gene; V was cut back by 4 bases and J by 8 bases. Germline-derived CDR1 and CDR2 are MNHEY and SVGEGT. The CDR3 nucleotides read TGTGCCAGCAGTTTCTTAGCGGGAGGGCCACATGAGCAGTTCTTC. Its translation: CASSFLAGGPHEQFF.

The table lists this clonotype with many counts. CDR3 sequence (DNA): TGCGCCAGCAGCCCGGCCGAGAGCCGCCGGGTAAGCAATGAGCAGTTCTTC. It yields the protein CASSPAESRRVSNEQFF. This chain uses TRBV4-1 with TRBJ2-1, with D uncertain. Trimming took 4 bases from V and 6 from J, leaving 22 bases between them. Per the germline V gene, CDR1 is MGHRA and CDR2 is YSYEKL. The CDR3 is 17 amino acids.

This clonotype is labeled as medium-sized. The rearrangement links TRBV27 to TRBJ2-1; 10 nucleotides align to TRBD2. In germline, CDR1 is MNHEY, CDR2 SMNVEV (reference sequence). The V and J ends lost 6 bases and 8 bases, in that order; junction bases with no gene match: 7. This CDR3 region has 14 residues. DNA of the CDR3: TGTGCCAGCAGCGTAGCGGGAGGAAAGGATGAGCAGTTCTTC. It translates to CASSVAGGKDEQFF.

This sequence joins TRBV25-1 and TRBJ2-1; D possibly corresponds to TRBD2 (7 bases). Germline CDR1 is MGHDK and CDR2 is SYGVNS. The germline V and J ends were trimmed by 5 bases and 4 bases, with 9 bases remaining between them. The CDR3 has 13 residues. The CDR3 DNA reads TGTGCCAGCAGTAAGGGGGGGTACAATGAGCAGTTCTTC. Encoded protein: CASSKGGYNEQFF.

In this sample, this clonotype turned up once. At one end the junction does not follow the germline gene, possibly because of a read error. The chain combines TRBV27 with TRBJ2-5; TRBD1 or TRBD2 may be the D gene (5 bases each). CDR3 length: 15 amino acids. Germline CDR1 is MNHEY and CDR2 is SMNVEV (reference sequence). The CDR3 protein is CSAGFRGGGQDTQYF. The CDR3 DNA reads TGTTCCGCCGGTTTCCGGGGCGGTGGCCAAGATACCCAGTATTTC.

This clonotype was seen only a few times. The CDR3 nucleotides read TGTGCCGTCACCACCCCCACCTCCTACGAGCAGTACTTC. This sequence encodes CAVTTPTSYEQYF. This chain links TRBV6-2 or TRBV6-3 with TRBJ2-7, with D unresolved. The germline V gene encodes CDR1 MNHEY and CDR2 SVGEGT. Trimming removed 11 bases at V and 0 bases at J, with 14 bases between. CDR3 length: 13 residues.

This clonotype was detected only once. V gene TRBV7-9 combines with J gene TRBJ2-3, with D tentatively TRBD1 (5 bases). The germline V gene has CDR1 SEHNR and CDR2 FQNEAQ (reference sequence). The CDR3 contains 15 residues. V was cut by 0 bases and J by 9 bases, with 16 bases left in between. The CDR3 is CASSLATAGQGTQYF. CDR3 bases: TGTGCCAGCAGCTTAGCGACGGCAGGGCAAGGGACGCAGTATTTT.

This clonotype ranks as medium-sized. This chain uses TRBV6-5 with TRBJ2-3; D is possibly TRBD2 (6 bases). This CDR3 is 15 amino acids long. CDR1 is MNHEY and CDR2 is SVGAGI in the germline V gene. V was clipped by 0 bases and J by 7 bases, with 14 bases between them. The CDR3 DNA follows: TGTGCCAGCAGTTACTCAAGGGGCGGCGGGAATACGCAGTATTTT. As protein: CASSYSRGGGNTQYF.

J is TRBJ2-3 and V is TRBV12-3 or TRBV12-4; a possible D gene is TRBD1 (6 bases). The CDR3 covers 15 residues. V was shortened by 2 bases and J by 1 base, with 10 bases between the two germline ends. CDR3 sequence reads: CASSLSAGGTDTQYF. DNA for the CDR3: TGTGCCAGCAGTTTATCCGCAGGGGGCACAGATACGCAGTATTTT.

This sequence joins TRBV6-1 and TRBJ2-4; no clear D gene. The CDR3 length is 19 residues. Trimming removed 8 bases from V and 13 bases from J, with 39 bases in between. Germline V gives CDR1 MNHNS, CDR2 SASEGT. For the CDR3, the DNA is TGTGCCAGCTGTCTGGTCCCCGTATCGGCGCGCCAACCCAAAAACACGCAGTACTTC. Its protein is CASCLVPVSARQPKNTQYF.

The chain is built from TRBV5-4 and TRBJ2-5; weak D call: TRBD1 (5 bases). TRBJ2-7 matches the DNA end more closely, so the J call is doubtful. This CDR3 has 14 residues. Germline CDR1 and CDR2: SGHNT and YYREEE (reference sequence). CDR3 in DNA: TGTGCCAGCAGCTTGGGCAGGGAATTTGACGAGCAGTACTTC. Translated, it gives CASSLGREFDEQYF.

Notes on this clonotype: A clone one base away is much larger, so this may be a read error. The CDR3 sequence: CASRMKTSGLYEQFF. The CDR3 DNA reads TGTGCCAGCAGGATGAAGACTAGCGGACTCTACGAGCAGTTCTTC. V and J are TRBV6-1 and TRBJ2-1; 9 bases match TRBD2. The germline gives CDR1 MNHNS, CDR2 SASEGT. CDR3 length: 15 residues. With V trimmed by 6 bases and J by 10 bases, 13 bases remained unmatched.

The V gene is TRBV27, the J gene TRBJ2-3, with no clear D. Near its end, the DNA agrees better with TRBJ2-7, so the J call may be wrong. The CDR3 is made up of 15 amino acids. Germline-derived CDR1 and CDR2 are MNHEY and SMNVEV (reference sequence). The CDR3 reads CASSIVSRAPDTQYF. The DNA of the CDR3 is TGTGCCAGCAGTATCGTTAGCCGTGCCCCAGATACGCAGTACTTC.

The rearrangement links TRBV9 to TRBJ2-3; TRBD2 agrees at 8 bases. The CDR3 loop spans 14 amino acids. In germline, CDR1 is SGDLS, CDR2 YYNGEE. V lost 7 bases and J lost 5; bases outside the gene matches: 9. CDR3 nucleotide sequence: TGTGCCAGCCGGCCAGCGGGGGTGGGAGATACGCAGTATTTT. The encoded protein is CASRPAGVGDTQYF.

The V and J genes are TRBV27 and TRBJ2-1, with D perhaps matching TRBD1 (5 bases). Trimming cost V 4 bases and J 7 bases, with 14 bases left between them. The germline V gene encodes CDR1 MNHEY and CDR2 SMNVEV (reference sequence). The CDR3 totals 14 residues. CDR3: CASSSWGAGNEQFF. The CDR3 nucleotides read TGTGCCAGCAGTTCCTGGGGCGCCGGGAATGAGCAGTTCTTC.

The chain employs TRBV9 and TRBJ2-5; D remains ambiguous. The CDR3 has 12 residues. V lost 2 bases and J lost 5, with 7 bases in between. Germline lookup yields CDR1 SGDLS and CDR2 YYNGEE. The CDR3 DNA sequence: TGTGCCAGCAGCGTTACGGAGGAGACCCAGTACTTC. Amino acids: CASSVTEETQYF. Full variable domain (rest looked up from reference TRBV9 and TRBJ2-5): DSGVTQTPKHLITATGQRVTLRCSPRSGDLSVYWYQQSLDQGLQFLIQYYNGEERAKGNILERFSAQQFPDLHSELNLSSLELGDSALYFCASSVTEETQYFGPGTRLLVL.

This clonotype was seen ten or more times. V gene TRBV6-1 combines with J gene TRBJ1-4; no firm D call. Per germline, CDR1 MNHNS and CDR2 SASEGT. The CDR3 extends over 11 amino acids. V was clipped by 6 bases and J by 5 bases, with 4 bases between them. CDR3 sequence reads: CASSENEKLFF. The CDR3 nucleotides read TGTGCCAGCAGCGAGAATGAAAAACTGTTTTTT.

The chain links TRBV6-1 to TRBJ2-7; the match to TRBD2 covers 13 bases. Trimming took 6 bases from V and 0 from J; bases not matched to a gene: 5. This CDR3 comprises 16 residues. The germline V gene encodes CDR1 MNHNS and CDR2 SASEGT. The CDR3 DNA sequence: TGTGCCAGCAGGGGTTGGACTAGCGGGAGCTCCTACGAGCAGTACTTC. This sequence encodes CASRGWTSGSSYEQYF.

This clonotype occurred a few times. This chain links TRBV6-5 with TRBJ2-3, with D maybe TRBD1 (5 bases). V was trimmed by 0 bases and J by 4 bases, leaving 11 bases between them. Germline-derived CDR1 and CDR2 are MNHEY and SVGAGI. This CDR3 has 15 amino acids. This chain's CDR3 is CASSYSSGPPDTQYF. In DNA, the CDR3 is TGTGCCAGCAGTTACTCGTCAGGGCCCCCAGATACGCAGTATTTT.